This TCR beta chain was sequenced for a study of shared T cell receptors in the human thymus (dated by TCRdb to about 2021). As for the study more broadly: The study examined how self-reactive, shared T-cell receptor alpha chains are generated in the human thymus.

The method behind the library was the immunoSEQ multiplex PCR assay. What TCRdb holds here is the immuneACCESS table cut down to in-frame rearrangements. Part of the clones is not present; checked against another copy, under half of the missing clones reflect an unresolved V gene, and the others are unexplained. The sample table contains 720,000 or so clones; only one count was recorded for approximately 83% of them. More than 0.01% of the sample is held by the ten biggest clonotypes. Note on this clone: The antigen it recognizes is unknown. Per-nucleotide qualities are absent, and no much larger clonotype sits a single base away.

The germline V gene yields MGHRA for CDR1 and YSYEKL for CDR2. The CDR3 holds 16 amino acids from the cysteine to the phenylalanine. The read is trimmed to its CDR3 DNA, 48 bases read in frame from base 1. The V end gives up 4 bases and the J end 4 bases, leaving 11 bases in the junction not matched to a gene. The same specimen was also included in a second study, on human thymus T cells. The second study's authors report: The donors were immunologically healthy infants in Finland who had open corrective cardiac surgery for congenital heart defects. Thymus tissue was obtained as surgical resects removed during corrective cardiac surgery. Usage of V and J gene segments appeared to be biased in both the thymic and the peripheral blood repertoires. According to the related research, thymic TCR repertoires were highly overlapping among unrelated individuals. The study characterized TCR alpha and beta repertoires from seven to nine infant thymus samples and a few related peripheral blood samples. Donor ages ranged from roughly 6 to 244 days, and the cohort comprised over 5 male and a couple of female infants. Thymocytes were freed from the tissue by mechanical means and kept at -70 degrees C as pellets of roughly 8.5-31 million cells. A QIAsymphony instrument was used to extract genomic DNA from the frozen cell pellets. Using the immunoSEQ multiplex PCR assay, the TCRB and TCRAD loci were amplified from a standardized quantity of quality-controlled genomic DNA. The amplicons spanned the V(D)J region and were long enough to cover the CDR3 and allow V and J genes to be identified. Amplicon sequencing was performed on an Illumina platform through the commercial immunoSEQ service. Corrections for primer bias and sequencing errors followed previously described methods, while TCRAD and TCRB definitions were based on the IMGT database. Analysis of the repertoires was done with immunoSEQ Analyzer 3.0 and VDJTools and included basic statistics, V/J segment usage, diversity estimates, rarefaction and pairwise overlap. Chao1, ChaoE, Efron-Thisted, Shannon and inverse Simpson indices were used to estimate diversity, which was also estimated on datasets down-sampled to the smallest sample. Repertoire overlap was determined by strict matching of CDR3 nucleotide sequence, V gene and J gene, and Jaccard-based multidimensional scaling clustering was applied. On average, thymus samples gave 750,000 to 950,000 unique TCRB clonotypes, whereas blood samples gave about 84,000.

The clonotype comes from a girl younger than two with a congenital heart defect. Donor details come from another sample of the same person, matched by shared clones. Recombination connected TRBV4-1 to TRBJ2-5; 8 central bases correspond to TRBD2. Material: thymocytes. The CDR3 protein sequence reads: CASSPGPRGGRETQYF. At the DNA level, the sequence is TGCGCCAGCAGCCCCGGTCCCCGGGGGGGACGAGAGACCCAGTACTTC.